Here is one T cell receptor (beta chain) with its context. Data came from immunoSEQ multiplex PCR; TCRdb stores just in-frame clones and leaves some out. The data show 150,000 to 200,000 clones, with roughly nine tenths seen just once and roughly 24% held by the top ten. The data were obtained in a study of blood T cell repertoires in COVID-19. Study-level background: Sites across the United States, Italy and Spain contributed samples from acute and convalescent COVID-19. PBMCs, B-cell-depleted T cells, or T cells were the source of the cDNA or gDNA that made up the material.

The TCR comes from a man aged 60-69 years with acute or convalescent COVID-19. Sequencing input: peripheral blood.

DNA of the CDR3: TGTGCCAGCTCACCAACAGGGGCTGGAAACACCATATATTTT. Its translation is CASSPTGAGNTIYF. The rearrangement joins TRBV18 to TRBJ1-3; 7 nucleotides agree with TRBD1. With V trimmed by 2 bases and J by 2 bases, 0 bases remained unmatched. The CDR3 extends over 14 amino acids. Per the germline V gene, CDR1 is KGHSH and CDR2 is LQKENI.